The clone carrying this T cell receptor (beta chain) appeared a single time. Source study methods: Cell counts per sample came from amplifying reference gene primers. Sequencing used immunoSEQ multiplex PCR; TCRdb keeps in-frame clones, though not all of them. For V, J and clone size, that table is used; D and trimming come from the DNA. The sample yields around 70,000 clones, 70% to 85% seen once. The data are from a study of blood T cell repertoires in COVID-19. Study as a whole: The study drew acute and convalescent COVID-19 samples from the United States, Italy and Spain. PBMCs, B-cell-depleted T cells, or T cells provided the cDNA or gDNA that made up the material.

Material for sequencing was peripheral blood. This clonotype originated in a man aged 60-69 years with active or convalescent COVID-19.

The CDR3 here is CASSQVKDTKSSYNSPLHF. The CDR3, as DNA: TGCGCCAGCAGCCAAGTCAAGGACACTAAGAGCTCCTATAATTCACCCCTCCACTTT. The chain recombines TRBV4-1 with TRBJ1-6; D may be TRBD1 (5 bases). V dropped 1 base and J dropped 0 bases, with 16 bases sitting between them. The CDR3 consists of 19 residues. Germline-derived CDR1 and CDR2 are MGHRA and YSYEKL.